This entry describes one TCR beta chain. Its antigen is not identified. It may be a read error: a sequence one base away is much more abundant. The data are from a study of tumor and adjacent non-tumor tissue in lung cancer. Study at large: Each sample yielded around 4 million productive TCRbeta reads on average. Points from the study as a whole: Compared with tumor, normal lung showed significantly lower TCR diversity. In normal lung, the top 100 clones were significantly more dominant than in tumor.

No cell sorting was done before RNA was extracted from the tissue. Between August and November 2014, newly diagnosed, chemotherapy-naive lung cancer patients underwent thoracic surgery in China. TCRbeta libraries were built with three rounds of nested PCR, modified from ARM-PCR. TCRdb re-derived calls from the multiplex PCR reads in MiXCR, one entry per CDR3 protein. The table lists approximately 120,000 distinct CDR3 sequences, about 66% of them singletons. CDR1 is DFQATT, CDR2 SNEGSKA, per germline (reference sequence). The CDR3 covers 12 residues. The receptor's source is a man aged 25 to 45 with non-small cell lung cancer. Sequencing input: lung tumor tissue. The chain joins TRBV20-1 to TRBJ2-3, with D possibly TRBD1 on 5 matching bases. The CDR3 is CSASQGTDTHYF. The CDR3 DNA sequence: TGCAGTGCTAGTCAGGGCACAGATACGCACTATTTT.